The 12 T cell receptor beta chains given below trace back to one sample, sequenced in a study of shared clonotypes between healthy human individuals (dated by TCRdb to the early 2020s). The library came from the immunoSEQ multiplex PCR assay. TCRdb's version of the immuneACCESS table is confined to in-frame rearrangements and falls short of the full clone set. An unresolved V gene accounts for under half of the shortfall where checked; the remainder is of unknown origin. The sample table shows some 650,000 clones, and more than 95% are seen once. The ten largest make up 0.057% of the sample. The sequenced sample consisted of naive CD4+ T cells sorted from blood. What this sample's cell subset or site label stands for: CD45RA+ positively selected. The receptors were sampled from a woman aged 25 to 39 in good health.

CDR3 in DNA: TGCGCCAGCAGCCGACGGCAACAGGGCTACGAGCAGTACTTC. This codes for CASSRRQQGYEQYF. The chain is built from TRBV5-1 and TRBJ2-7, with a possible D match to TRBD1 (6 bases). This CDR3 spans 14 amino acids. V was cut by 4 bases and J by 3 bases, with 14 bases left in between. Germline CDR1 is SGHRS and CDR2 is YFSETQ.

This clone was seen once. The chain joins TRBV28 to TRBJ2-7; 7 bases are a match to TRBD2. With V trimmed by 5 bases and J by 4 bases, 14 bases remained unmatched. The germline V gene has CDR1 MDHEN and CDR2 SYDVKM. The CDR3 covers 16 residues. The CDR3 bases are TGTGCCAGCAGTCCCCCGTTGGGGGGGACGGGGTACGAGCAGTACTTC. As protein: CASSPPLGGTGYEQYF.

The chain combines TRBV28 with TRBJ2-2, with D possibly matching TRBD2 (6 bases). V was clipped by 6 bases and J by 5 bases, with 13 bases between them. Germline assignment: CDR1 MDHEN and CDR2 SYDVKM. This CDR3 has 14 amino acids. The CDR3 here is CASSGTLKTGELFF. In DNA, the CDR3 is TGTGCCAGCAGCGGGACTTTAAAGACCGGGGAGCTGTTTTTT.

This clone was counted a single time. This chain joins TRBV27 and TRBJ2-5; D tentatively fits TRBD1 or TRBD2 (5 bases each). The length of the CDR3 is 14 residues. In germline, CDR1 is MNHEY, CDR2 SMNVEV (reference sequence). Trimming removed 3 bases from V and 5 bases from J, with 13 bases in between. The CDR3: CASSFSGTSETQYF. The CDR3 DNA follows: TGTGCCAGCAGTTTCTCCGGGACCTCGGAGACCCAGTACTTC.

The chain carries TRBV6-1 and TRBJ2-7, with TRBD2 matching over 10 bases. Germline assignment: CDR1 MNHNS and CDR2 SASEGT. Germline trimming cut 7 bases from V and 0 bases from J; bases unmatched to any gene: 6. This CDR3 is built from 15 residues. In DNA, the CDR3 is TGTGCCAGCACCTGGACTAGCGGCTACTCCTACGAGCAGTACTTC. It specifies CASTWTSGYSYEQYF.

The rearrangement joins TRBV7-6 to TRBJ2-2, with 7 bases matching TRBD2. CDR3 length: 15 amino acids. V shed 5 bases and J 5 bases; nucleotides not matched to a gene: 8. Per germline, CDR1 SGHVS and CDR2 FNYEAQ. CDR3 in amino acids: CASSRGLSATGELFF. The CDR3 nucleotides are TGTGCCAGCAGCCGGGGACTATCGGCAACCGGGGAGCTGTTTTTT.

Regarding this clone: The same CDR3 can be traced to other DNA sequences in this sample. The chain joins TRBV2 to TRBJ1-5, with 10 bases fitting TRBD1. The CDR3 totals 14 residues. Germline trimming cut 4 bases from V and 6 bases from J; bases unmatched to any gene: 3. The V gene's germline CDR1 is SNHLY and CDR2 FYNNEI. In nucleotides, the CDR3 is TGTGCCAGCAGTGGGGACAGGGGTGGTCAGCCCCAGCATTTT. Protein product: CASSGDRGGQPQHF.

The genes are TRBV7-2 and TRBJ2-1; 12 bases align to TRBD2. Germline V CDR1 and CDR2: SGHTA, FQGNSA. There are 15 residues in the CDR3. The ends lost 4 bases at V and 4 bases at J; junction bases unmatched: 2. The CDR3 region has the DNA TGTGCCAGCAGCTACGGACTAGCGGGATACAATGAGCAGTTCTTC. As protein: CASSYGLAGYNEQFF. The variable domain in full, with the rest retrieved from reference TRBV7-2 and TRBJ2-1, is GAGVSQSPSNKVTEKGKDVELRCDPISGHTALYWYRQSLGQGLEFLIYFQGNSAPDKSGLPSDRFSAERTGGSVSTLTIQRTQQEDSAVYLCASSYGLAGYNEQFFGPGTRLTVL.

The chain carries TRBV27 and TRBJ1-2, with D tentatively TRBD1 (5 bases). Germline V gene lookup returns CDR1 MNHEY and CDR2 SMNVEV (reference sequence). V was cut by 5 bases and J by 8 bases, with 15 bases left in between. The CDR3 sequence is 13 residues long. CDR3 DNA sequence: TGTGCCAGCAGTCCCGTGGTGGAGGGGGGCTACACCTTC. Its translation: CASSPVVEGGYTF.

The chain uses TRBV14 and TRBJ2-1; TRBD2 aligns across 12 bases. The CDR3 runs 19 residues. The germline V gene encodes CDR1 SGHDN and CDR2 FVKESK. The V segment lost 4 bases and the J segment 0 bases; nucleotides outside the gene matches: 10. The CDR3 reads CASSPLAGGAPTSYNEQFF. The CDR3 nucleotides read TGTGCCAGCAGCCCCCTAGCGGGAGGGGCCCCTACCTCCTACAATGAGCAGTTCTTC.

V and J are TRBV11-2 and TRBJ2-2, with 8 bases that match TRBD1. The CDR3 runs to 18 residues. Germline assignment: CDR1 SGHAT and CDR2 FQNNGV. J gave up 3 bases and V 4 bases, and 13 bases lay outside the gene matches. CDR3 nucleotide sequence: TGTGCCAGCAGCTCTAGAGGGAACAGGGGGTTCGACACCGGGGAGCTGTTTTTT. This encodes CASSSRGNRGFDTGELFF.

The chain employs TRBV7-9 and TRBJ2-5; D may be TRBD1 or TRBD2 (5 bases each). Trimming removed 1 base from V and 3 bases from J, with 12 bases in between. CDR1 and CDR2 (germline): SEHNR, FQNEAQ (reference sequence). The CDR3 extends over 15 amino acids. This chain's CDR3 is CASSLGGYPKETQYF. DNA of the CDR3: TGTGCCAGCAGCTTAGGGGGGTACCCAAAAGAGACCCAGTACTTC.